This entry is about one T cell receptor beta chain. The antigen remains unidentified. This record comes from a study of blood T cells in healthy people across ages. General study points: Estimates drawn from one million T cells were deemed to understate diversity. The fall in TCR beta diversity per million T cells was roughly linear with age.

Ranging in age from about 6 to 100, the donors were healthy Caucasian individuals from Russia. The V end lost 3 bases, the J end lost 5 bases, and 17 bases lay between the germline ends. CDR3 length: 14 residues. CDR1 DFQATT and CDR2 SNEGSKA come from the germline V gene (reference sequence). Combining a sample-barcoded 5' primer with a J-beta primer mix, a second PCR ran for 7 to 11 cycles. Template switching added a 12-random-nucleotide identifier to every cDNA molecule. Each CDR3 protein gets one entry after TCRdb re-called the 5' RACE reads with MiXCR. The sample yields more than 1 million distinct CDR3 sequences, 45% seen once.

The TCR sequence derives from a woman aged 55-70 years in good health. The V gene is TRBV20-1, the J gene TRBJ2-7; tentative D call: TRBD2 (6 bases). Sequencing was performed on blood. The CDR3 protein is CSASLRESRNEQYF. In DNA, the CDR3 is TGCAGTGCTAGTCTCCGGGAGAGTCGTAACGAGCAGTACTTC.